This TCR beta chain is drawn from a study of blood T cell repertoires in COVID-19. Study context: Sites across the United States, Italy and Spain contributed samples from acute and convalescent COVID-19.

Original analysis: Amplification with reference gene primers provided the estimates of nucleated cell counts. Here immunoSEQ multiplex PCR was the method, and the copy in TCRdb shows in-frame clones only, minus some. D and trimming were read from the DNA, whereas the V and J calls and clone size are those reported in that table. The sample contains some 82,000 clones, roughly 91% of which appear only once. Trimming shortened V by 4 bases and J by 7 bases, and 16 bases separated the two germline ends. Germline assignment: CDR1 LGHDT and CDR2 YNNKEL (reference sequence). This CDR3 spans 15 amino acids.

V and J are TRBV3-1 (or the pseudogene TRBV3-2) and TRBJ1-4, with no clear D. Sequenced material: peripheral blood. The sequence derives from a woman between 50 and 59 years old in a cohort sampled during active COVID-19. CDR3 DNA sequence: TGTGCCAGCAGCCCTGACTGGGCAGAGGGTGAAAAACTGTTTTTT. Its translation is CASSPDWAEGEKLFF.